This TCR beta chain was sequenced in a study of OX40 agonist ivuxolimab in advanced cancers. Study-wide background: Patients with prior anti-PD-1, anti-PD-L1 or anti-CTLA-4 therapy were eligible; 35% to 50% had some.

Libraries were prepared by immunoSEQ multiplex PCR; TCRdb keeps only in-frame clonotypes and omits some of them. The sample includes over 60,000 clones, over 75% of them seen just once. General observations from the study: The antigen specificity of the peripheral T cells (those that were expanded) was not determined. Those patients achieving a partial response at 0.1-3.0 mg/kg showed among the lowest clonal expansion. Clonal expansion from baseline to week 6 occurred in both CD4+ and CD8+ T cells.

On this clone itself: Antigen: not known.

V gave up 2 bases and J gave up 5 bases, with 9 bases separating them. This CDR3 contains 13 residues. Germline loops: CDR1 MNHEY, CDR2 SMNVEV (reference sequence). Sequencing used CD4+ or CD8+ T cells sorted from blood, obtained in a trial of the OX40 agonist ivuxolimab. The sequence was collected from an adult with an advanced solid tumor such as melanoma, head and neck, liver or kidney cancer. The chain carries TRBV27 and TRBJ1-1; D call uncertain. Written as DNA, the CDR3 is TGTGCCAGCAGTTTACGGGATCGGACTGAAGCTTTCTTT. Its translation: CASSLRDRTEAFF.